What follows are 17 T cell receptor beta chains derived from one specimen sequenced in a study of blood T cell repertoires in COVID-19. Only in-frame clones appear in the TCRdb table, and some are missing; sequencing was by immunoSEQ multiplex PCR. The sample lists 39,000 or so clones; roughly four fifths were seen once. The sample consisted of peripheral blood. These TCRs come from a man aged 40-49 years with active or convalescent COVID-19.

The chain recombines TRBV5-1 with TRBJ2-1, with 12 bases identical to TRBD2. Germline CDR1 is SGHRS and CDR2 is YFSETQ. The CDR3 is 16 amino acids. After removal of 0 bases from V and 7 bases from J, the junction contained 5 bases not matched to a gene. The CDR3, as DNA: TGCGCCAGCAGCTTGGTATCTAGCGGGAGGGGTAATGAGCAGTTCTTC. Translating gives CASSLVSSGRGNEQFF.

V gene TRBV28 combines with J gene TRBJ1-1, with 7 bases fitting TRBD1. Germline CDR1 MDHEN, CDR2 SYDVKM. The CDR3 spans 14 residues. The junction had 9 bases not matched to a gene; V was cut back by 10 bases and J by 1 base. The CDR3 coding sequence is TGTGCCACAAAGACAGGGATGCAGAACACTGAAGCTTTCTTT. It codes for CATKTGMQNTEAFF.

The DNA for the CDR3 is TGTGCCAGTAGTAGTAGCGGGAGCCCTACGCAGTATTTT. Residues: CASSSSGSPTQYF. The gene calls are TRBV19 and TRBJ2-3; TRBD2 matches at 9 bases. After removal of 4 bases from V and 8 bases from J, the junction contained 4 bases not matched to a gene. CDR3 size: 13 residues. Germline V gene lookup returns CDR1 LNHDA and CDR2 SQIVND (reference sequence).

V usage is TRBV29-1 and J usage is TRBJ2-5; 7 bases are shared with TRBD1. J was trimmed by 5 bases and V by 4 bases; bases with no gene match: 1. The CDR3 covers 11 residues. The germline CDR1 and CDR2 sequences are SQVTM and ANQGSEA. The CDR3 loop reads CSVGGGETQYF. The CDR3 nucleotides read TGCAGCGTTGGAGGGGGCGAGACCCAGTACTTC. Supplemented by reference TRBV29-1 and TRBJ2-5, the full variable domain reads SAVISQKPSRDICQRGTSLTIQCQVDSQVTMMFWYRQQPGQSLTLIATANQGSEATYESGFVIDKFPISRPNLTFSTLTVSNMSPEDSSIYLCSVGGGETQYFGPGTRLLVL.

V usage is TRBV29-1 and J usage is TRBJ2-1, with 7 bases matching TRBD1. The CDR3 totals 12 residues. V was clipped by 6 bases and J by 6 bases; unmatched bases: 5. Germline values: CDR1 SQVTM, CDR2 ANQGSEA. This CDR3 reads CSVRTGPNEQFF. As DNA, the CDR3 is TGCAGCGTCAGGACAGGCCCCAATGAGCAGTTCTTC.

The rearrangement links TRBV24-1 to TRBJ1-6, with 7 bases identical to TRBD1. Germline CDR1 KGHDR, CDR2 SFDVKD. This CDR3 spans 15 amino acids. V lost 4 bases to trimming and J lost 7 bases; unmatched junction nucleotides: 6. DNA of the CDR3: TGTGCCACCAGTGACGCGACAGGGCAGAATTCACCCCTCCACTTT. Its protein product is CATSDATGQNSPLHF.

This clone was found once. This chain's CDR3 is CASRTGGSGNQPQHF. CDR3 sequence (DNA): TGTGCCAGCAGGACAGGGGGATCAGGCAATCAGCCCCAGCATTTT. V is TRBV2 and J is TRBJ1-5, with TRBD1 matching 9 bases. The CDR3 contains 15 residues. Germline V CDR1 and CDR2: SNHLY, FYNNEI. With 6 bases clipped from V and 2 bases from J, the junction kept 5 bases outside the gene matches. Combining the CDR3 with reference TRBV2 and TRBJ1-5 gives the whole variable domain EPEVTQTPSHQVTQMGQEVILRCVPISNHLYFYWYRQILGQKVEFLVSFYNNEISEKSEIFDDQFSVERPDGSNFTLKIRSTKLEDSAMYFCASRTGGSGNQPQHFGDGTRLSIL.

This clone was seen only a few times. V is TRBV29-1 and J is TRBJ1-1, with no clear D. The CDR3 extends over 12 amino acids. V dropped 6 bases and J dropped 5 bases, with 13 bases sitting between them. CDR1 SQVTM and CDR2 ANQGSEA come from the germline V gene. CDR3 bases: TGCAGCGTCCCGGTCAAGAATACTGAAGCTTTCTTT. Its protein product is CSVPVKNTEAFF.

The chain uses TRBV19 and TRBJ1-2; a weak D match, TRBD1 (6 bases). Trimming cost V 6 bases and J 8 bases, with 25 bases left between them. This CDR3 has 16 residues. The germline gives CDR1 LNHDA, CDR2 SQIVND (reference sequence). The CDR3: CASRLPMGRGLEGYTF. In DNA, the CDR3 is TGTGCCAGTAGACTACCGATGGGCAGGGGCTTAGAAGGCTACACCTTC.

V usage is TRBV9 and J usage is TRBJ2-4; 9 positions match TRBD1. Germline loops: CDR1 SGDLS, CDR2 YYNGEE. Unmatched junction bases numbered 12, after V lost 1 base and J lost 7 bases. This CDR3 contains 17 residues. The CDR3 region has the DNA TGTGCCAGCAGCGTAACCGGGACAGGGAACGCCGGGAACATTCAGTACTTC. It yields the protein CASSVTGTGNAGNIQYF.

The chain uses TRBV29-1 and TRBJ2-7, with a possible D match to TRBD2 (5 bases). Trimming cost V 4 bases and J 4 bases, with 17 bases left between them. The CDR3 length is 14 residues. The germline V gene has CDR1 SQVTM and CDR2 ANQGSEA. This CDR3 is CSVVFPGTGYEQYF. As DNA, the CDR3 is TGCAGCGTTGTGTTCCCGGGAACGGGGTACGAGCAGTACTTC.

This clone occurred a few times. The gene calls are TRBV5-1 and TRBJ1-4; D remains ambiguous. The germline gives CDR1 SGHRS, CDR2 YFSETQ. The CDR3 is 15 amino acids. Trimming pared 2 bases from V and 3 bases from J, leaving 11 bases between. The CDR3 here is CASSFGGNPNEKLFF. Written as DNA, the CDR3 is TGCGCCAGCAGCTTTGGCGGGAACCCTAATGAAAAACTGTTTTTT.

V is TRBV7-2 and J is TRBJ2-1; 9 bases are a match to TRBD2. V gave up 5 bases and J gave up 7 bases; unmatched junction bases: 12. There are 16 residues in the CDR3. CDR1 and CDR2 (germline): SGHTA, FQGNSA. CDR3 bases: TGTGCCAGCAGCCACCGGCGGGGGGGCCTGGGGAATGAGCAGTTCTTC. It encodes CASSHRRGGLGNEQFF. The whole variable domain, remainder taken from reference TRBV7-2 and TRBJ2-1, is GAGVSQSPSNKVTEKGKDVELRCDPISGHTALYWYRQSLGQGLEFLIYFQGNSAPDKSGLPSDRFSAERTGGSVSTLTIQRTQQEDSAVYLCASSHRRGGLGNEQFFGPGTRLTVL.

Relative to its sample, this clone is medium-sized. The chain recombines TRBV4-1 with TRBJ1-2, with D hard to call. The CDR3 is 14 residues long. V lost 0 bases and J 6 bases, leaving 11 bases between the germline ends. Per germline, CDR1 MGHRA and CDR2 YSYEKL. CDR3: CASSQERHLNGYTF. The CDR3 coding sequence is TGCGCCAGCAGCCAAGAGCGACATTTAAATGGCTACACCTTC.

V gene TRBV4-1 combines with J gene TRBJ2-5, with 9 nucleotides matching TRBD2. The CDR3 covers 15 residues. Per the germline V gene, CDR1 is MGHRA and CDR2 is YSYEKL. J lost 5 bases, V lost 4 bases, and 8 bases had no gene match. CDR3 in amino acids: CASSPLSGSGETQYF. The CDR3 DNA follows: TGCGCCAGCAGCCCCCTTAGCGGGAGTGGGGAGACCCAGTACTTC.

The DNA for the CDR3 is TGTGCCAGTAGTATACGACAGGCCGGCTACACCTTC. Its protein is CASSIRQAGYTF. J is TRBJ1-2 and V is TRBV19; D might be TRBD1 (6 bases). CDR3 length equals 12 residues. Looked up from germline, CDR1 is LNHDA and CDR2 is SQIVND (reference sequence). V dropped 2 bases and J dropped 8 bases, with 9 bases sitting between them.

J is TRBJ2-7 and V is TRBV2; 8 bases are shared with TRBD2. The germline gives CDR1 SNHLY, CDR2 FYNNEI. V lost 6 bases, J lost 3 bases, and 1 base stayed unmatched. The CDR3 totals 12 residues. CDR3 sequence: CASSGTSYEQYF. The CDR3 nucleotides are TGTGCCAGCAGCGGGACTAGCTACGAGCAGTACTTC. The entire variable domain, with the rest obtained from reference TRBV2 and TRBJ2-7, is as follows: EPEVTQTPSHQVTQMGQEVILRCVPISNHLYFYWYRQILGQKVEFLVSFYNNEISEKSEIFDDQFSVERPDGSNFTLKIRSTKLEDSAMYFCASSGTSYEQYFGPGTRLTVT.